Each of the 5 T cell receptor beta chains below was sequenced from the same sample in a study of T-cell memory formation after mild COVID-19. MiXCR was run by TCRdb on the 5' RACE reads, yielding one entry per CDR3 protein. Found here are approximately 60,000 distinct CDR3 sequences, 9% to 9.5% of them singletons; the top ten hold approximately 1.1%. Sequenced input: PBMCs or a T cell subset sorted from them (not recorded which). These receptors originate from a man between 18 and 35 years old who had mild COVID-19 (a few samples of this study predate the infection). Cell type and time point are not known.

In this sample, this clonotype turned up a few times. The J gene is TRBJ1-5, the V gene TRBV12-3 or TRBV12-4, with 10 bases matching TRBD1. J gave up 4 bases and V 6 bases, and 6 bases lay outside the gene matches. This CDR3 region has 15 residues. DNA of the CDR3: TGTGCCAGCAGCTCAGGGGGACAGGGGAATCAGCCCCAGCATTTT. It yields the protein CASSSGGQGNQPQHF.

This clonotype has more than one count but fewer than ten. This chain joins TRBV28 and TRBJ2-1; 10 bases fit TRBD1. The CDR3 runs 17 residues. Unmatched junction bases numbered 14, after V lost 5 bases and J lost 7 bases. Looked up from germline, CDR1 is MDHEN and CDR2 is SYDVKM. CDR3 coding DNA: TGTGCCAGCAGTCCTTGGGGGGGGACAGGGGTCTATAATGAGCAGTTCTTC. This encodes CASSPWGGTGVYNEQFF.

This clonotype was seen more than once but under ten times. The rearrangement links TRBV5-6 to TRBJ2-5; weak D call: TRBD2 (5 bases). V was shortened by 4 bases and J by 2 bases, with 18 bases between the two germline ends. The CDR3 has 16 residues. CDR1 is SGHDT, CDR2 YYEEEE, per germline. Written as DNA, the CDR3 is TGTGCCAGCAGCGACCCCGGTCGGGGTTATCAAGAGACCCAGTACTTC. It codes for CASSDPGRGYQETQYF.

The J gene is TRBJ2-1, the V gene TRBV2; D possibly corresponds to TRBD1 (7 bases). The CDR3 has 15 residues. Trimming took 2 bases from V and 8 from J, leaving 16 bases between them. From germline, CDR1 is SNHLY and CDR2 FYNNEI. CDR3 sequence reads: CASSESRGRIDEQFF. The DNA for the CDR3 is TGTGCCAGCAGTGAATCCAGGGGGAGGATCGATGAGCAGTTCTTC.

A few counts support this clonotype. The chain has TRBV7-2 and TRBJ2-3; tentative D call: TRBD1 (5 bases). This CDR3 is 12 amino acids long. Germline-derived CDR1 and CDR2 are SGHTA and FQGNSA. Trimming took off 6 bases at V and 5 bases at J, with 9 bases between the two ends. The CDR3 nucleotides read TGTGCCAGCAGGGGGCCGGGAGATACGCAGTATTTT. As protein: CASRGPGDTQYF. Full variable domain (outside the CDR3, taken from reference TRBV7-2 and TRBJ2-3): GAGVSQSPSNKVTEKGKDVELRCDPISGHTALYWYRQSLGQGLEFLIYFQGNSAPDKSGLPSDRFSAERTGGSVSTLTIQRTQQEDSAVYLCASRGPGDTQYFGPGTRLTVL.